Following are 6 T cell receptor beta chains from one sample sequenced in a study of Ad26.COV2.S vaccination and SARS-CoV-2 variants. Here immunoSEQ multiplex PCR was the method, and the copy in TCRdb shows in-frame clones only, minus some. The sample contains approximately 400,000 clones, 83% of which appear only once. Described treatment: some 19 received Ad26.COV2.S at low or high dose, single or two shots; about 5 received placebo; per-sample allocation not given. Collection of the samples took place on day 63 after the first injection of vaccine or placebo. Material: peripheral blood, obtained in a trial of Ad26.COV2.S vaccine versus placebo. These receptors were collected from a person aged 18-60 years who received the Ad26.COV2.S COVID-19 vaccine or a placebo.

This chain uses TRBV3-1 (or the pseudogene TRBV3-2) with TRBJ2-7, with 9 bases aligning to TRBD2. The germline CDR1 and CDR2 sequences are LGHDT and YNNKEL (reference sequence). The length of the CDR3 is 13 residues. With 3 bases clipped from V and 3 bases from J, the junction kept 0 bases outside the gene matches. For the CDR3, the DNA is TGTGCCAGCAGCCAGCGGGAGGGCTACGAGCAGTACTTC. Its protein is CASSQREGYEQYF.

This clone was picked up a small number of times. This chain joins TRBV19 and TRBJ1-6; D gene uncertain. Between the trimmed V and J ends, which lost 6 bases and 4 bases, there was a span of 4 bases. The CDR3 covers 12 residues. Germline-derived CDR1 and CDR2 are LNHDA and SQIVND (reference sequence). CDR3 residues: CASRVYNSPLHF. Here the CDR3 DNA reads TGTGCCAGTAGGGTTTATAATTCACCCCTCCACTTT.

The chain links TRBV30 to TRBJ1-2, with 8 bases aligning to TRBD1. Trimming took 5 bases from V and 8 from J; bases not matched to a gene: 7. Germline V gives CDR1 GTSNPN, CDR2 SVGIG (reference sequence). This CDR3 has 12 residues. The CDR3 coding sequence is TGTGCCTGGGGACAGGGCATGGAGGGCTACACCTTC. It is translated as CAWGQGMEGYTF.

The V call is TRBV10-1, the J call TRBJ1-5; 12 nucleotides align to TRBD1. CDR1 is WNHNN and CDR2 is SYGVQD in the germline V gene (reference sequence). The CDR3 length is 18 residues. The trim removed 3 bases at V and 3 bases at J, leaving 9 bases unmatched. CDR3 nucleotide sequence: TGCGCCAGCAGTGATAAGGGACAGGGGGCGCGAGTCAATCAGCCCCAGCATTTT. It codes for CASSDKGQGARVNQPQHF.

In its sample, this clone was seen a few times. The rearrangement links TRBV13 to TRBJ1-6; D gene ambiguous. The germline CDR1 and CDR2 sequences are PRHDT and FYEKMQ (reference sequence). The ends were cut back, 5 bases at V and 4 bases at J, with 9 bases in the middle. The length of the CDR3 is 14 residues. In DNA, the CDR3 is TGTGCCAGCAGCCCCACAAGATATAATTCACCCCTCCACTTT. It specifies CASSPTRYNSPLHF.

The rearrangement uses TRBV29-1 and TRBJ2-2; a weak D match, TRBD2 (5 bases). Looked up from germline, CDR1 is SQVTM and CDR2 is ANQGSEA. The CDR3 is made up of 13 amino acids. Trimming took off 5 bases at V and 4 bases at J, with 11 bases between the two ends. The CDR3 region is CSVTEGPTGELFF. CDR3 coding DNA: TGCAGCGTTACCGAGGGCCCCACCGGGGAGCTGTTTTTT.